These 27 T cell receptor beta chains share one sample of origin, sequenced in a study of blood T cells in healthy people across ages. Next came a second PCR, run for roughly 7 to 12 cycles, which used a sample-barcoded 5' primer along with a J-beta primer mix. MiXCR, applied by TCRdb to the 5' RACE reads, yields one record per CDR3 protein. The sample holds 270,000 or so distinct CDR3 sequences, roughly 26% seen once. The specimen sequenced was blood. The origin of the receptors is a woman in her sixties or seventies in good health.

This clonotype was observed many times. The rearrangement uses TRBV7-2 and TRBJ2-7; D remains ambiguous. The CDR3 length is 13 residues. V gave up 4 bases and J gave up 6 bases, with 13 bases separating them. Per germline, CDR1 SGHTA and CDR2 FQGNSA. The CDR3 sequence is CASSSTWGREQYF. CDR3 coding DNA: TGTGCCAGCAGCTCGACCTGGGGTCGCGAGCAGTACTTC.

This clonotype was counted a few times. This CDR3 reads CASQSHNEQYF. The CDR3, as DNA: TGTGCCAGCCAGAGTCACAACGAGCAGTACTTC. The rearrangement uses TRBV6-5 and TRBJ2-7; D gene unclear. Germline V gives CDR1 MNHEY, CDR2 SVGAGI. CDR3 length: 11 amino acids. Trimming removed 8 bases at V and 5 bases at J, with 10 bases between.

This clonotype was counted only a few times. The J gene is TRBJ1-3, the V gene TRBV28; 8 nucleotides agree with TRBD1. Germline V gene data show CDR1 as MDHEN and CDR2 as SYDVKM. The V segment lost 11 bases and the J segment 2 bases; nucleotides outside the gene matches: 8. The CDR3 totals 14 residues. As DNA, the CDR3 is TGTGCCGGGCAGAGACAGGGGACTGGAAACACCATATATTTT. Protein product: CAGQRQGTGNTIYF.

The chain links TRBV27 to TRBJ2-1; D might be TRBD2 (6 bases). This CDR3 spans 13 amino acids. V lost 6 bases and J 6 bases, leaving 12 bases between the germline ends. Per the germline V gene, CDR1 is MNHEY and CDR2 is SMNVEV (reference sequence). CDR3 amino acids: CASRPTRVNEQFF. The CDR3 bases are TGTGCCAGCAGACCGACTAGAGTCAATGAGCAGTTCTTC.

This clonotype appeared many times. This chain connects TRBV27 to TRBJ2-1, with TRBD1 matching 9 bases. V was clipped by 5 bases and J by 5 bases; unmatched bases: 7. CDR1 is MNHEY, CDR2 SMNVEV, per germline (reference sequence). There are 15 residues in the CDR3. CDR3 loop: CASSPRTGVDNEQFF. The CDR3 nucleotides read TGTGCCAGCAGTCCTCGGACAGGGGTTGACAATGAGCAGTTCTTC.

The V and J genes are TRBV11-2 and TRBJ2-3, with TRBD2 as a possible D gene (6 bases). Trimming removed 2 bases at V and 7 bases at J, with 22 bases between. The germline CDR1 and CDR2 sequences are SGHAT and FQNNGV. The CDR3 contains 17 residues. The CDR3 loop is CASSLLGWGDKKNTQYF. The CDR3 nucleotides read TGTGCCAGCAGCTTATTGGGTTGGGGGGATAAGAAGAATACGCAGTATTTT.

This clonotype was counted a few times. The chain carries TRBV9 and TRBJ2-7; 7 positions match TRBD1. Germline V gives CDR1 SGDLS, CDR2 YYNGEE. The CDR3 totals 15 residues. With 4 bases clipped from V and 4 bases from J, the junction kept 11 bases outside the gene matches. CDR3: CASSPVTGPSYEQYF. CDR3 in DNA: TGTGCCAGCAGCCCCGTGACAGGGCCCTCTTACGAGCAGTACTTC.

The gene calls are TRBV27 and TRBJ2-1; 10 nucleotides agree with TRBD2. Trimming at V came to 3 bases and at J to 8 bases, leaving 7 bases not matched to a gene. This CDR3 contains 15 residues. The germline gives CDR1 MNHEY, CDR2 SMNVEV (reference sequence). CDR3 protein: CASSLSSGSMYEQFF. CDR3 coding DNA: TGTGCCAGCAGTTTGTCTAGCGGGAGTATGTATGAGCAGTTCTTC.

The chain is built from TRBV20-1 and TRBJ2-5; no clear D gene. The V gene's germline CDR1 is DFQATT and CDR2 SNEGSKA (reference sequence). The V and J ends lost 1 base and 3 bases respectively, with 12 bases between them. The CDR3 covers 14 residues. CDR3 in amino acids: CSARVSRLEETQYF. CDR3 coding DNA: TGCAGTGCTAGAGTGTCCAGGTTAGAAGAGACCCAGTACTTC.

In its sample, this clonotype was seen a few times. The rearrangement uses TRBV7-2 and TRBJ2-6; D ambiguous. The CDR3 is 14 amino acids. Germline CDR1 and CDR2: SGHTA and FQGNSA. V was trimmed by 7 bases and J by 0 bases, leaving 7 bases between them. For the CDR3, the DNA is TGTGCCAGCAACATCTTCTCTGGGGCCAACGTCCTGACTTTC. As protein: CASNIFSGANVLTF.

The V gene is TRBV10-3, the J gene TRBJ2-7; maybe TRBD1 (6 bases). With 3 bases removed from V and 4 bases from J, the gap between germline ends came to 13 bases. The CDR3 contains 14 residues. CDR1 is ENHRY and CDR2 is SYGVKD in the germline V gene. CDR3: CAISESTGSYEQYF. The CDR3 region has the DNA TGTGCCATCAGTGAATCTACAGGGAGTTACGAGCAGTACTTC.

Only a few counts were recorded for this clonotype. CDR3 amino acids: CSARGPSGEETQYF. The CDR3 DNA reads as TGCAGTGCTAGAGGGCCTAGCGGGGAAGAGACCCAGTACTTC. The rearrangement uses TRBV20-1 and TRBJ2-5, with 9 bases fitting TRBD2. The V gene end was trimmed by 1 base and the J gene end by 3 bases; junction bases not matched to a gene: 3. Germline V lookup: CDR1 DFQATT, CDR2 SNEGSKA (reference sequence). The CDR3 contains 14 residues.

With regard to this clonotype: Its ends do not fully match the called genes, so a read error is possible. The chain combines TRBV10-3 with TRBJ2-5; 7 nucleotides line up with TRBD2. CDR1 is ENHRY, CDR2 SYGVKD, per germline. This CDR3 has 11 residues. The CDR3 region is CETGGWETQYF. The CDR3 DNA reads TGCGAAACGGGGGGATGGGAGACCCAGTACTTC.

This clonotype was observed a few times. The chain carries TRBV7-2 and TRBJ2-5, with a weak D call TRBD2 (7 bases). CDR3 length: 14 amino acids. The ends were cut back, 9 bases at V and 4 bases at J, with 18 bases in the middle. Germline-derived CDR1 and CDR2 are SGHTA and FQGNSA. As DNA, the CDR3 is TGTGCCAGTGCGAAGGGGGGGCCCGGAGAGACCCAGTACTTC. Its protein is CASAKGGPGETQYF.

In this sample, this clonotype turned up a few times. CDR3 DNA: TGTGCCAGCAGCTACCGGACAGGGATCGACATTCAGTACTTC. Encoded protein: CASSYRTGIDIQYF. V and J are TRBV7-9 and TRBJ2-4; 8 positions match TRBD1. Per germline, CDR1 SEHNR and CDR2 FQNEAQ (reference sequence). The CDR3 is made up of 14 amino acids. The V and J ends lost 4 bases and 8 bases, in that order; junction bases with no gene match: 7.

The table lists this clonotype with a few counts. The chain combines TRBV5-6 with TRBJ1-5; unclear D gene. Germline lookup yields CDR1 SGHDT and CDR2 YYEEEE. The CDR3 spans 15 residues. V was cut by 2 bases and J by 0 bases, with 9 bases left in between. The CDR3 loop reads CASSFLRSSNQPQHF. The CDR3 coding sequence is TGTGCCAGCAGCTTTTTAAGGAGTAGCAATCAGCCCCAGCATTTT.

This chain uses TRBV10-3 with TRBJ1-1, with 12 positions matching TRBD1. The trim removed 4 bases at V and 8 bases at J, leaving 5 bases unmatched. Germline V CDR1 and CDR2: ENHRY, SYGVKD. The CDR3 is 14 residues long. This CDR3 is CAISGGQGAEEAFF. The CDR3 DNA is TGTGCCATCAGTGGGGGACAGGGGGCAGAGGAAGCTTTCTTT.

This clonotype turned up a few times. The V gene is TRBV28, the J gene TRBJ1-5, with a possible D match to TRBD1 (6 bases). In germline, CDR1 is MDHEN, CDR2 SYDVKM. The CDR3 contains 15 residues. Trimming removed 5 bases at V and 6 bases at J, with 17 bases between. The CDR3 DNA sequence: TGTGCCAGCAGTCTTTATACAGGGATCGGTCAGCCCCAGCATTTT. This codes for CASSLYTGIGQPQHF.

This clonotype appeared a few times. The rearrangement joins TRBV6-2 or TRBV6-3 to TRBJ1-4, with 10 positions matching TRBD1. The V gene's germline CDR1 is MNHEY and CDR2 SVGEGT. The CDR3 covers 17 residues. V lost 6 bases to trimming and J lost 8 bases; unmatched junction nucleotides: 15. This CDR3 is CASSSTGTGVLQEKLFF. In DNA form, the CDR3 reads TGTGCCAGCAGCTCAACCGGGACAGGGGTTCTTCAGGAAAAACTGTTTTTT.

Only a few counts were recorded for this clonotype. The chain couples TRBV4-2 to TRBJ2-5; D might be TRBD1 (5 bases). CDR3 length: 18 amino acids. Germline V gene data show CDR1 as LGHNA and CDR2 as YNFKEQ. Trimming took 1 base from V and 1 from J, leaving 19 bases between them. This CDR3 reads CASSQGNRSWNLQETQYF. The CDR3 DNA follows: TGTGCCAGCAGCCAAGGAAACAGGAGTTGGAACCTCCAAGAGACCCAGTACTTC.

The gene calls are TRBV21-1 and TRBJ2-5; the table's D call, TRBD1, has no DNA check behind it. TRBV21-1 is labeled a pseudogene. This CDR3 is 17 amino acids long. CDR3 region: CASRDRRFGHFQETQYF. DNA for the CDR3: TGTGCCAGTAGGGACAGGAGGTTCGGTCACTTCCAAGAGACCCAGTACTTC.

The CDR3 DNA reads TGTGCCAGCAGTCAAGAACAGGGCAATGAGCAGTTCTTC. It translates to CASSQEQGNEQFF. The chain joins TRBV12-3 or TRBV12-4 to TRBJ2-1; possibly TRBD1 for D (6 bases). The CDR3 length is 13 residues. With 5 bases removed from V and 6 bases from J, the gap between germline ends came to 11 bases.

The rearrangement joins TRBV6-2 or TRBV6-3 to TRBJ2-1; 15 bases match TRBD2. Germline CDR1 is MNHEY and CDR2 is SVGEGT. The V segment lost 2 bases and the J segment 10 bases; nucleotides outside the gene matches: 3. The CDR3 runs to 15 residues. CDR3 region: CASSYRTSGRGEQFF. The CDR3 region has the DNA TGTGCCAGCAGTTACCGGACTAGCGGGAGGGGGGAGCAGTTCTTC.

This clonotype was counted between two and nine times. This chain connects TRBV2 to TRBJ1-2, with D maybe TRBD1 (5 bases). The CDR3 is 16 amino acids. Germline CDR1 and CDR2: SNHLY and FYNNEI. Trimming removed 2 bases at V and 4 bases at J, with 17 bases between. CDR3 sequence: CASSETGRRPTYGYTF. CDR3 DNA sequence: TGTGCCAGCAGTGAAACGGGGCGGCGGCCCACCTATGGCTACACCTTC.

This clonotype was recorded many times. V usage is TRBV21-1 and J usage is TRBJ2-7. TRBV21-1 is annotated as a pseudogene. The CDR3 runs 14 residues. DNA for the CDR3: TGTGCCAGCAGCACGCCGTCCGATTCCTACGAGCAGTACTTC. It specifies CASSTPSDSYEQYF.

The chain recombines TRBV12-3 or TRBV12-4 with TRBJ1-6; no clear D. The CDR3 loop spans 14 amino acids. V lost 6 bases and J lost 7, with 13 bases in between. Here the CDR3 reads CASSRRVENSPLHF. CDR3 nucleotides: TGTGCCAGCAGCCGTAGGGTCGAGAATTCACCCCTCCACTTT.

This clonotype was seen a few times. A much larger clone differs by one base, so this may be a read error. The V and J genes are TRBV2 and TRBJ1-4; no clear D gene. The V and J ends lost 7 bases and 0 bases respectively, with 9 bases between them. Germline CDR1 and CDR2: SNHLY and FYNNEI. The CDR3 extends over 14 amino acids. This chain's CDR3 is CASKNGATNEKLFF. The CDR3 DNA reads as TGTGCCAGCAAGAACGGGGCAACTAATGAAAAACTGTTTTTT.